The 26 T cell receptor beta chains listed next were all sequenced from one sample in a study of OX40 agonist ivuxolimab in advanced cancers. The method was immunoSEQ multiplex PCR; TCRdb's version includes in-frame clones alone and lacks a portion of them. The sample yields around 80,000 clones, more than 85% seen once. The source material was CD4+ or CD8+ T cells sorted from blood, sampled in a trial of the OX40 agonist ivuxolimab. These receptors were obtained from an adult with an advanced solid tumor such as melanoma, head and neck, liver or kidney cancer.

This clone has just a few counts. Other DNA sequences within the sample encode an identical CDR3. The chain recombines TRBV29-1 with TRBJ1-2; the match to TRBD1 covers 8 bases. The CDR3 runs 13 residues. Germline CDR1 SQVTM, CDR2 ANQGSEA. After removal of 4 bases from V and 4 bases from J, the junction contained 5 bases not matched to a gene. The CDR3 coding sequence is TGCAGCGTTGCTAGGACAGGGTCCTATGGCTACACCTTC. This gives the protein CSVARTGSYGYTF.

This clone was seen once. V and J are TRBV28 and TRBJ1-3; D gene ambiguous. Trimming cost V 3 bases and J 1 base, with 19 bases left between them. The V gene's germline CDR1 is MDHEN and CDR2 SYDVKM. The CDR3 extends over 18 amino acids. The CDR3 sequence is CASSFVGNGFRSGNTIYF. The CDR3 DNA sequence: TGTGCCAGCAGTTTCGTCGGGAACGGTTTTCGATCTGGAAACACCATATATTTT.

Concerning this clone itself: Other DNA sequences of this sample code for an identical CDR3. The chain is built from TRBV28 and TRBJ2-3; D not resolved. The germline gives CDR1 MDHEN, CDR2 SYDVKM. Trimming removed 5 bases from V and 2 bases from J, with 8 bases in between. The CDR3 runs to 13 residues. CDR3 nucleotides: TGTGCCAGCAGTCCCCGACCCACAGATACGCAGTATTTT. This sequence encodes CASSPRPTDTQYF.

The gene calls are TRBV15 and TRBJ2-5; 8 bases line up with TRBD1. CDR1 and CDR2 (germline): LNHNV, YYDKDF (reference sequence). The J segment lost 4 bases and the V segment lost 0 bases, leaving 10 bases of the junction unmatched. The CDR3 runs to 17 residues. DNA of the CDR3: TGTGCCACCAGCAGAGATGGTCGACAGGGGCGGTCAGAGACCCAGTACTTC. Its protein product is CATSRDGRQGRSETQYF.

The genes are TRBV5-1 and TRBJ2-5; 9 positions agree with TRBD2. This CDR3 has 15 amino acids. The J segment lost 5 bases and the V segment lost 0 bases, leaving 5 bases of the junction unmatched. CDR1 is SGHRS and CDR2 is YFSETQ in the germline V gene. The CDR3 spells CASSLERGVSETQYF. The DNA for the CDR3 is TGCGCCAGCAGCTTGGAGCGGGGGGTGAGTGAGACCCAGTACTTC.

This clone was seen only once. The chain is built from TRBV28 and TRBJ2-1, with 7 bases aligning to TRBD1. CDR1 and CDR2 (germline): MDHEN, SYDVKM. The CDR3 consists of 20 residues. With V trimmed by 2 bases and J by 7 bases, 23 bases remained unmatched. CDR3 sequence: CASSLSASYTTTGTRNEQFF. CDR3 nucleotides: TGTGCCAGCAGTTTAAGCGCCTCATATACCACGACAGGGACGAGGAATGAGCAGTTCTTC.

CDR3 nucleotides: TGTGCCAGCAGTGAAGCACGGGAGGGCGGGCTTACGCAGTATTTT. It yields the protein CASSEAREGGLTQYF. The V call is TRBV25-1, the J call TRBJ2-3; 8 nucleotides match TRBD2. CDR1 and CDR2 from the germline V gene are MGHDK and SYGVNS. The CDR3 sequence is 15 residues long. V trimming: 2 bases; J trimming: 8 bases; junction bases outside the gene matches: 9.

The chain combines TRBV11-2 with TRBJ2-1; 11 nucleotides agree with TRBD2. Unmatched junction bases numbered 12, after V lost 6 bases and J lost 8 bases. The length of the CDR3 is 16 residues. Germline lookup yields CDR1 SGHAT and CDR2 FQNNGV. DNA of the CDR3: TGTGCCAGCAGAGTTGGGGTTAGCGGGGGGGCCCATGAGCAGTTCTTC. Protein: CASRVGVSGGAHEQFF. The full variable domain, completed using reference TRBV11-2 and TRBJ2-1, is EAGVAQSPRYKIIEKRQSVAFWCNPISGHATLYWYQQILGQGPKLLIQFQNNGVVDDSQLPKDRFSAERLKGVDSTLKIQPAKLEDSAVYLCASRVGVSGGAHEQFFGPGTRLTVL.

This chain links TRBV28 with TRBJ1-2; the D gene is possibly TRBD1 (5 bases). Germline CDR1 and CDR2: MDHEN and SYDVKM. V gave up 7 bases and J gave up 4 bases, with 16 bases separating them. The CDR3 is 14 residues long. Here the CDR3 reads CASTGGGNFYGYTF. CDR3 DNA: TGTGCCAGCACCGGGGGGGGGAATTTCTATGGCTACACCTTC.

The V gene is TRBV19, the J gene TRBJ1-4; D is undetermined. In germline, CDR1 is LNHDA, CDR2 SQIVND (reference sequence). Trimming removed 5 bases from V and 8 bases from J, with 15 bases in between. The CDR3 has 14 residues. The CDR3 sequence: CASSPWGQSEKLFF. Here the CDR3 DNA reads TGTGCCAGTAGTCCTTGGGGTCAGTCCGAAAAACTGTTTTTT. Supplemented by reference TRBV19 and TRBJ1-4, the full variable domain reads DGGITQSPKYLFRKEGQNVTLSCEQNLNHDAMYWYRQDPGQGLRLIYYSQIVNDFQKGDIAEGYSVSREKKESFPLTVTSAQKNPTAFYLCASSPWGQSEKLFFGSGTQLSVL.

The J gene is TRBJ1-2, the V gene TRBV6-1; TRBD1 might be the D (5 bases). CDR1 is MNHNS, CDR2 SASEGT, per germline. This CDR3 contains 13 residues. Trimming removed 7 bases at V and 4 bases at J, with 13 bases between. The CDR3 bases are TGTGCCAGCAACCGGGACGGAGGCTATGGCTACACCTTC. As protein: CASNRDGGYGYTF.

The V gene is TRBV10-3, the J gene TRBJ1-3; D is ambiguous. The CDR3 extends over 11 amino acids. V gave up 7 bases and J gave up 4 bases, with 5 bases separating them. CDR1 is ENHRY, CDR2 SYGVKD, per germline. CDR3 in amino acids: CAIKEGNTIYF. DNA for the CDR3: TGTGCCATCAAGGAGGGAAACACCATATATTTT.

J is TRBJ1-3 and V is TRBV6-1; 7 nucleotides line up with TRBD1. This CDR3 comprises 14 residues. Germline CDR1 reads MNHNS; CDR2 reads SASEGT. J lost 4 bases, V lost 0 bases, and 0 bases had no gene match. CDR3 loop: CASSEAGQGNTIYF. The CDR3 DNA reads as TGTGCCAGCAGTGAAGCGGGACAGGGAAACACCATATATTTT.

The rearrangement links TRBV10-3 to TRBJ1-3; a possible D gene is TRBD1 (6 bases). Trimming pared 2 bases from V and 1 base from J, leaving 9 bases between. Germline CDR1 ENHRY, CDR2 SYGVKD. CDR3 length equals 15 residues. CDR3 in amino acids: CAISEPGTSGNTIYF. The DNA for the CDR3 is TGTGCCATCAGTGAGCCCGGGACATCTGGAAACACCATATATTTT.

The chain uses TRBV5-1 and TRBJ2-7; a weak D match, TRBD1 (6 bases). There are 14 residues in the CDR3. Germline V CDR1 and CDR2: SGHRS, YFSETQ. Trimming shortened V by 4 bases and J by 0 bases, and 11 bases separated the two germline ends. CDR3 coding DNA: TGCGCCAGCAGCGCCGACAGGAGCTCCTACGAGCAGTACTTC. It yields the protein CASSADRSSYEQYF.

This clone was recorded a few times. The chain has TRBV5-6 and TRBJ1-1; D is unclear. Trimming left V 0 bases short and J 0 bases short, with 6 bases between. The CDR3 is made up of 14 amino acids. Germline assignment: CDR1 SGHDT and CDR2 YYEEEE. The CDR3: CASSLGAVNTEAFF. The CDR3 DNA reads as TGTGCCAGCAGCTTGGGGGCGGTGAACACTGAAGCTTTCTTT. Drawing the rest from reference TRBV5-6 and TRBJ1-1, the complete variable domain is DAGVTQSPTHLIKTRGQQVTLRCSPKSGHDTVSWYQQALGQGPQFIFQYYEEEERQRGNFPDRFSGHQFPNYSSELNVNALLLGDSALYLCASSLGAVNTEAFFGQGTRLTVV.

This chain links TRBV21-1 with TRBJ2-3. TRBV21-1 is a listed pseudogene. The CDR3 has 10 amino acids. The CDR3 protein is CARKADTQYF. As DNA, the CDR3 is TGTGCCAGAAAGGCGGATACGCAGTATTTT.

As DNA, the CDR3 is TGTGCCAGCAGTTCGCTTAAACCCACAGATACGCAGTATTTT. Residues: CASSSLKPTDTQYF. This sequence joins TRBV28 and TRBJ2-3; D gene ambiguous. This CDR3 has 14 residues. Germline CDR1 and CDR2: MDHEN and SYDVKM. Trimming took 4 bases from V and 2 from J, leaving 10 bases between them.

The gene calls are TRBV5-6 and TRBJ2-3, with TRBD2 identical over 8 bases. The CDR3 is made up of 16 amino acids. V was pared by 0 bases and J by 1 base, with 4 bases of the junction left unmatched. The germline CDR1 and CDR2 sequences are SGHDT and YYEEEE. The CDR3 DNA sequence: TGTGCCAGCAGCTTGGTGGGCGGGGGGCGCACAGATACGCAGTATTTT. Its protein is CASSLVGGGRTDTQYF.

The chain has TRBV7-2 and TRBJ2-3; D ambiguous. CDR3 length equals 14 residues. The V gene lost 0 bases and the J gene lost 7 bases, with 11 bases spanning the gap. CDR1 SGHTA and CDR2 FQGNSA come from the germline V gene. DNA of the CDR3: TGTGCCAGCAGCTTAGCGCAAGGCGCAAATACGCAGTATTTT. Translation: CASSLAQGANTQYF.

This clone has more than one count but fewer than ten. The chain couples TRBV28 to TRBJ2-5; 9 bases agree with TRBD1. The CDR3 runs to 13 residues. Germline CDR1 and CDR2: MDHEN and SYDVKM. J gave up 5 bases and V 5 bases, and 3 bases lay outside the gene matches. DNA for the CDR3: TGTGCCAGCAGTAGACAGGGGGGGGAGACCCAGTACTTC. Its translation: CASSRQGGETQYF.

The rearrangement uses TRBV10-1 and TRBJ2-3; D might be TRBD2 (6 bases). The CDR3 covers 14 residues. Germline loops: CDR1 WNHNN, CDR2 SYGVQD (reference sequence). Deletions cut 3 bases from V and 6 bases from J, with 13 bases between. CDR3 DNA sequence: TGCGCCAGCAGTGAAGGCGGGGCCGGGGATACGCAGTATTTT. Translated: CASSEGGAGDTQYF.

This clone appeared a single time. The chain combines TRBV7-2 with TRBJ1-4; no clear D. V lost 2 bases and J lost 7, with 8 bases in between. Germline V lookup: CDR1 SGHTA, CDR2 FQGNSA. The CDR3 is made up of 13 amino acids. The CDR3 DNA is TGTGCCAGCAGCTTAAGCCCAGCTGAAAAACTGTTTTTT. The encoded protein is CASSLSPAEKLFF.

The rearrangement links TRBV30 to TRBJ2-5, with D uncertain. The CDR3 runs to 14 residues. CDR1 and CDR2 (germline): GTSNPN, SVGIG (reference sequence). Trimming took off 2 bases at V and 5 bases at J, with 15 bases between the two ends. The CDR3 loop is CAWSPGPNRETQYF. The CDR3 region has the DNA TGTGCCTGGAGTCCCGGGCCCAATCGGGAGACCCAGTACTTC.

The chain has TRBV7-2 and TRBJ2-2; TRBD1 agrees at 7 bases. Germline V gene sequence: CDR1 SGHTA, CDR2 FQGNSA. This CDR3 contains 16 residues. V trimming: 7 bases; J trimming: 3 bases; junction bases outside the gene matches: 11. The CDR3 sequence: CASTTGMRGDTGELFF. CDR3 nucleotide sequence: TGTGCCAGCACGACAGGGATGAGAGGTGACACCGGGGAGCTGTTTTTT.

The chain is built from TRBV7-3 and TRBJ1-1, with D perhaps matching TRBD1 (6 bases). V dropped 5 bases and J dropped 4 bases, with 14 bases sitting between them. This CDR3 has 14 amino acids. The germline gives CDR1 SGHTA, CDR2 FQGTGA. The CDR3, as DNA: TGTGCCAGCAGCAGGGACGGGGGCGGCACTGAAGCTTTCTTT. Translated, it gives CASSRDGGGTEAFF.